The clone carrying this T cell receptor (beta chain) was recorded a few times. This specimen comes from a study of patients and donors after allogeneic stem cell transplantation. Each CDR3 protein is one row after TCRdb ran MiXCR on the RT-PCR reads. The repertoire holds 920,000 or so distinct CDR3 sequences, with under 20% as singletons. The origin of this receptor is a human donor who was either an allogeneic HSCT recipient or a stem cell or donor lymphocyte infusion donor (not recorded which). It is not recorded whose cells these are; they may come from a transplant donor. The material sequenced was blood, either unsorted or a sorted T cell fraction (not recorded which).

CDR3 sequence reads: CAIVAKNIQYF. The CDR3 DNA follows: TGTGCCATCGTAGCCAAAAACATTCAGTACTTC. This sequence joins TRBV2 and TRBJ2-4; no firm D call. This CDR3 is 11 amino acids long. V shed 10 bases and J shed 0 bases, with 4 bases lying between them. Per the germline V gene, CDR1 is SNHLY and CDR2 is FYNNEI.